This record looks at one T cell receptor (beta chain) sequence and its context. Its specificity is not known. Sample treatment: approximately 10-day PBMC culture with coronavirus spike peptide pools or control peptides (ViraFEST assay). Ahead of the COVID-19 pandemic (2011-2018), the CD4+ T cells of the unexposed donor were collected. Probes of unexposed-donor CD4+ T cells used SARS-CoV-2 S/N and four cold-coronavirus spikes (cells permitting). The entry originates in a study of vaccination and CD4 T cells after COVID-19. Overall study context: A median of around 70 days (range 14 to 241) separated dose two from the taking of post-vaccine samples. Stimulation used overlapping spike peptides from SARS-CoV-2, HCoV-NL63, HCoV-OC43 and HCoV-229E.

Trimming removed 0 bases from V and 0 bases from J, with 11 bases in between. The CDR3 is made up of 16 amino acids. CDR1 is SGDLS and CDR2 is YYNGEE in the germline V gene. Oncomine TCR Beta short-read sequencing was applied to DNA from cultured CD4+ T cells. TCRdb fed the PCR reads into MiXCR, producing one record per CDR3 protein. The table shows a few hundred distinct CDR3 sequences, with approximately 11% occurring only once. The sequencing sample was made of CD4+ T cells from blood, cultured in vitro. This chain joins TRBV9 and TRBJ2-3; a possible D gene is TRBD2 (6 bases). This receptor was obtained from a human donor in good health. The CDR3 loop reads CASSVAAGTSTDTQYF. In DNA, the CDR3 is TGTGCCAGCAGCGTAGCTGCGGGGACTAGCACAGATACGCAGTATTTT.